This TCR beta chain emerged from a study of shared T cell receptors in the human thymus. Trimming at V came to 6 bases and at J to 4 bases, leaving 4 bases not matched to a gene. Germline V CDR1 and CDR2: MGHDK, SYGVNS. CDR3 length: 14 amino acids. This clone appeared once. Sequencing was performed with immunoSEQ multiplex PCR; in TCRdb, only in-frame clones are kept and a portion is missing. The sample holds approximately 580,000 clones, about 80% seen once. These data also featured in a second study, about human thymus T cells. According to that study: Serving as donors were healthy Finnish infants, each of whom was having open corrective surgery for congenital heart defects. Thymic samples were excised during corrective heart operations. Biased V and J segment usage appeared in thymus and peripheral blood. Unrelated individuals were reported by related research to share highly overlapping thymic repertoires.

This TCR derives from a boy less than two years old with a congenital heart defect. The chain employs TRBV25-1 and TRBJ2-1, with TRBD2 matching over 9 bases. Sample: thymocytes. DNA of the CDR3: TGTGCCAGCAGCGCTAGCGGGAAATACAATGAGCAGTTCTTC. This translates into CASSASGKYNEQFF.